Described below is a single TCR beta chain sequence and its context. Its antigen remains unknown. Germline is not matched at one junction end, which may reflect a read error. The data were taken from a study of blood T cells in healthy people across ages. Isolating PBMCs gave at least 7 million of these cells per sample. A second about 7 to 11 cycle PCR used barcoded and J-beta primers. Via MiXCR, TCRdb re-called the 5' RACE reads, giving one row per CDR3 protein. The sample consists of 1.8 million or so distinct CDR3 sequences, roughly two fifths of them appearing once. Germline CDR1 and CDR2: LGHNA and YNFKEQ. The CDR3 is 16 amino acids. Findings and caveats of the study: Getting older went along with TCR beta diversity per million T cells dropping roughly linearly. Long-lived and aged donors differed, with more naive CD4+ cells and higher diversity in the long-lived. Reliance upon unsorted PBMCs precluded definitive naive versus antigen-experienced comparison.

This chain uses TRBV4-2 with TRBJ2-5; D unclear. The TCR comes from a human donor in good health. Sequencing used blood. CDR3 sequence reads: CASSQDPGSKKEAQYF. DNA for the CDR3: TGTGCCAGCAGCCAAGACCCGGGTTCAAAGAAAGAGGCCCAGTACTTC.